The 4 T cell receptor beta chains listed next were all sequenced from one sample in a study of T cell changes during pregnancy in multiple sclerosis. This table comes from immunoSEQ multiplex PCR, and its TCRdb copy is limited to in-frame clones, with some not included. The sample comprises 90,000 to 100,000 clones, 92% of which are singletons, and about 1.5% rests with the top ten. The specimen comprised peripheral blood, sampled in the first trimester of pregnancy. The receptors stem from a female donor with multiple sclerosis, enrolled in a pregnancy study.

The chain's CDR3 is CAISDGGGINQPQHF. The CDR3 nucleotides are TGTGCCATCAGTGATGGGGGGGGGATCAATCAGCCCCAGCATTTT. The chain combines TRBV10-3 with TRBJ1-5, with a possible D match to TRBD1 (5 bases). Trimming left V 3 bases short and J 3 bases short, with 12 bases between. The V gene's germline CDR1 is ENHRY and CDR2 SYGVKD. The CDR3 extends over 15 amino acids.

Only one count was recorded for this clone. The CDR3 protein is CASSIGGQRYEQYF. In nucleotides, the CDR3 is TGTGCCAGTAGTATAGGGGGACAGCGGTACGAGCAGTACTTC. This rearrangement joins TRBV19 to TRBJ2-7, with 7 bases identical to TRBD1. The CDR3 has 14 amino acids. Losses at the gene ends were 1 base for V and 4 bases for J; bases not matched to a gene: 4. From germline, CDR1 is LNHDA and CDR2 SQIVND (reference sequence).

This clone was seen a single time. The J gene is TRBJ2-3, the V gene TRBV4-3; 12 positions agree with TRBD2. J gave up 4 bases and V 0 bases, and 8 bases lay outside the gene matches. This CDR3 has 18 residues. The V gene's germline CDR1 is LGHNA and CDR2 YSLEER. The CDR3, as DNA: TGCGCCAGCAGCCAAGAGGGGCTGCCTAGCGGGAGGGCAGATACGCAGTATTTT. It specifies CASSQEGLPSGRADTQYF.

The V and J genes are TRBV7-8 and TRBJ1-3; D possibly corresponds to TRBD1 (6 bases). Trimming left V 2 bases short and J 2 bases short, with 16 bases between. Germline V gene sequence: CDR1 SGHVS, CDR2 FQNEAQ. This CDR3 has 17 residues. The CDR3 DNA sequence: TGTGCCAGCAGCTTAAGGGGGTTCGGGGGGCCTGGAAACACCATATATTTT. Protein: CASSLRGFGGPGNTIYF.